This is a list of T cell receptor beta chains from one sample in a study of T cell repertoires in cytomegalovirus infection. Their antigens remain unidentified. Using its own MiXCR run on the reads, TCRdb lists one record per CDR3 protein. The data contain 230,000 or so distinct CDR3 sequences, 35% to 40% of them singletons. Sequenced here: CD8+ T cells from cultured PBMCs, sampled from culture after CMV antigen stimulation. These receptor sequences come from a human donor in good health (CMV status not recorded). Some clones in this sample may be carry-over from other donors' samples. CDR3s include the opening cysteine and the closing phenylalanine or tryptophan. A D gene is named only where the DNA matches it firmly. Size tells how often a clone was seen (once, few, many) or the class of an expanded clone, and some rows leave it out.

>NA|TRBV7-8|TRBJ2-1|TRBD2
CASSLYVAGNNEQFF
TGTGCCAGCAGCTTATACGTAGCGGGGAACAATGAGCAGTTCTTC
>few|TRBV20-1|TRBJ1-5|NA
CSAVGGQNNQPQHF
TGCAGTGCCGTCGGGGGCCAGAACAATCAGCCCCAGCATTTT
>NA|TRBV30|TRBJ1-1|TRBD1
CAWSGLGTGGSEAFF
TGTGCCTGGAGTGGATTAGGGACAGGGGGATCTGAAGCTTTCTTT
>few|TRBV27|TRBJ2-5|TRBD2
CASRELAGGIQETQYF
TGTGCCAGCAGGGAACTAGCGGGGGGGATACAAGAGACCCAGTACTTC
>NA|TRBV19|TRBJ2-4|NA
CASSFQGSKNIQYF
TGTGCCAGTAGTTTCCAGGGTAGCAAAAACATTCAGTACTTC
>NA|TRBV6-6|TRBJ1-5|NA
CASRGTGDQPQHF
TGTGCCAGCAGAGGGACGGGGGATCAGCCCCAGCATTTT
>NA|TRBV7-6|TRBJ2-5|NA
CASSLLGAGETQYF
TGTGCCAGCAGCTTGCTGGGGGCCGGGGAGACCCAGTACTTC
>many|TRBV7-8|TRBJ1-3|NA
CASSTHAGSGNTIYF
TGTGCCAGCAGCACGCACGCGGGCTCTGGAAACACCATATATTTT
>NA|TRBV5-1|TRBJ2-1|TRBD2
CASSALLAGGPTTYNEQFF
TGCGCCAGCAGCGCTTTACTAGCGGGAGGGCCCACTACCTACAATGAGCAGTTCTTC
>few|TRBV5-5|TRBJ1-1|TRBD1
CASSLGDRENTEAFF
TGTGCCAGCAGCTTGGGGGACAGAGAGAACACTGAAGCTTTCTTT
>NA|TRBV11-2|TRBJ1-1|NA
CASTFKMNTEAFF
TGTGCCAGCACCTTTAAGATGAACACTGAAGCTTTCTTT
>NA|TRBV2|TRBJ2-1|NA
CASSLSGPVVRSSYNEQFF
TGTGCCAGCAGTCTCTCAGGACCCGTCGTTAGGAGCTCCTACAATGAGCAGTTCTTC
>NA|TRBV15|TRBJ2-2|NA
CATSSSTGELFF
TGTGCCACCAGCAGCTCCACCGGGGAGCTGTTTTTT
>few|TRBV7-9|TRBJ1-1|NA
CASSPRRGGDTEAFF
TGTGCCAGCAGCCCTCGGAGGGGCGGTGACACTGAAGCTTTCTTT
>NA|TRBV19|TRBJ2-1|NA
CASMTRASYNEQFF
TGTGCCAGCATGACAAGGGCTTCCTACAATGAGCAGTTCTTC
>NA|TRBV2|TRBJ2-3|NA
CASSEWSSEGNSLTSTDTQYF
TGTGCCAGCAGTGAGTGGTCGTCTGAGGGAAACTCTTTGACTAGCACAGATACGCAGTATTTT
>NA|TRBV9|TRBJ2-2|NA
CASSANPRGNTGELFF
TGTGCCAGCAGCGCGAACCCCCGAGGAAATACCGGGGAGCTGTTTTTT
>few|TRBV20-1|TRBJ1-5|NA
CSARDSRGQPQHF
TGCAGTGCTAGAGATTCCCGGGGTCAGCCCCAGCATTTT
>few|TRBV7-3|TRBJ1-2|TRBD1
CASSLRPMTGNYGYTF
TGTGCCAGCAGCTTACGCCCTATGACAGGGAACTATGGCTACACCTTC
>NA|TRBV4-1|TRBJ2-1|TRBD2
CASSSPGLAGGGTYNEQFF
TGCGCCAGCAGCTCCCCGGGACTAGCGGGAGGGGGAACCTACAATGAGCAGTTCTTC
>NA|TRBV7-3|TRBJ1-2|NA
CASSLTSGTGYTF
TGTGCCAGCAGCTTAACGTCAGGGACTGGCTACACCTTC
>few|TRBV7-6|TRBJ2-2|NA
CASSLAKTLSTGELFF
TGTGCCAGCAGCTTAGCGAAGACATTGAGCACCGGGGAGCTGTTTTTT
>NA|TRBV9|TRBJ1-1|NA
CASSPLRPTPGEAFF
TGTGCCAGCAGCCCCCTTAGGCCTACCCCGGGGGAAGCTTTCTTT
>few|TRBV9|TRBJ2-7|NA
CASSAGGQGNEQYF
TGTGCCAGCAGCGCTGGGGGGCAAGGAAACGAGCAGTACTTC
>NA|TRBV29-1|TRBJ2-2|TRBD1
CSMTGLSGELFF
TGCAGCATGACAGGGCTTAGCGGGGAGCTGTTTTTT
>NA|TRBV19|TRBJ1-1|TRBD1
CASTPGQLPGNTEAFF
TGTGCCAGTACCCCGGGACAGTTGCCTGGGAACACTGAAGCTTTCTTT
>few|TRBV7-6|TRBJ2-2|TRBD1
CASSGTAGELFF
TGTGCCAGCTCCGGGACAGCCGGGGAGCTGTTTTTT
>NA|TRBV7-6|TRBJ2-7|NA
CASSLVGRSPYEQYF
TGTGCCAGCAGCTTAGTCGGGAGAAGTCCCTACGAGCAGTACTTC
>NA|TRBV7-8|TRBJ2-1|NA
CASELPSYNEQFF
TGTGCCAGCGAACTGCCCTCCTACAATGAGCAGTTCTTC
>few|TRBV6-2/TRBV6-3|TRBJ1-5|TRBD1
CASSLDRSLGANQPQHF
TGTGCCAGCAGTTTGGACAGGTCCCTGGGGGCTAATCAGCCCCAGCATTTT
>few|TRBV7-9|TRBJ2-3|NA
CASSSTLDTQYF
TGTGCCAGCAGCTCAACCTTAGATACGCAGTATTTT
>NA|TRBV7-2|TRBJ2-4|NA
CASSLAGGGGNIQYF
TGTGCCAGCAGCTTAGCTGGGGGGGGCGGGAACATTCAGTACTTC
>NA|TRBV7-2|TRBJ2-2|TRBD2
CASSNTGLARGTGELFF
TGTGCCAGCAGCAATACGGGACTAGCGAGGGGGACCGGGGAGCTGTTTTTT
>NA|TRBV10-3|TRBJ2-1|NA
CAISGLALDYNEQFF
TGTGCCATCAGTGGACTGGCTCTCGATTACAATGAGCAGTTCTTC
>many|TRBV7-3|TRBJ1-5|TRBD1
CASSQTGGNQPQHF
TGTGCCAGCAGCCAAACAGGGGGGAATCAGCCCCAGCATTTT
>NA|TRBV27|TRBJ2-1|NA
CASSLSYSYNEQFF
TGTGCCAGCAGTTTATCCTATTCCTACAATGAGCAGTTCTTC
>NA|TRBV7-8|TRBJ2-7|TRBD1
CASSQRSGQGSYEQYF
TGTGCCAGCAGCCAGAGGTCGGGACAGGGTTCCTACGAGCAGTACTTC
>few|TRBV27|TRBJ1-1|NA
CASSLWAGGHTEAFF
TGTGCCAGCAGTTTATGGGCCGGCGGGCACACTGAAGCTTTCTTT
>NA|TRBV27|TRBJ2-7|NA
CASRIDRTVYEQYF
TGTGCCAGCAGGATCGACAGGACTGTGTACGAGCAGTACTTC
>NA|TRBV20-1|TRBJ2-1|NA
CSARNEGGPYNEQFF
TGCAGTGCTAGAAACGAGGGGGGGCCTTACAATGAGCAGTTCTTC
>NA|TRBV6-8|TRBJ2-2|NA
CASSYSPMGDTGELFF
TGTGCCAGCAGTTACTCGCCCATGGGAGACACCGGGGAGCTGTTTTTT
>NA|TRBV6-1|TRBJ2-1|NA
CASSDLGVDEQFF
TGTGCCAGCAGTGACCTAGGTGTCGATGAGCAGTTCTTC
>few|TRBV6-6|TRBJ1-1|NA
CASSYKSYVVNTEAFF
TGTGCCAGCAGTTACAAGTCCTATGTCGTGAACACTGAAGCTTTCTTT
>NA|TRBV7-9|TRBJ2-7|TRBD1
CASSRGQGMRYEQYF
TGTGCCAGCAGCCGAGGACAGGGCATGAGGTACGAGCAGTACTTC
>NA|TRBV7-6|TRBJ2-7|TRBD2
CASSPEAGGAYEQYF
TGTGCCAGCAGCCCCGAAGCGGGAGGAGCGTACGAGCAGTACTTC
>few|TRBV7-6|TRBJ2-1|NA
CASSLAGGQGRVYNEQFF
TGTGCCAGCAGCTTAGCGGGTGGGCAGGGGAGGGTCTACAATGAGCAGTTCTTC
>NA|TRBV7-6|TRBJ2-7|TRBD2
CASSSLVGGGEQYF
TGTGCCAGCAGCTCATTAGTGGGGGGAGGGGAGCAGTACTTC
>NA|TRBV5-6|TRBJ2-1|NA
CASSSQEGVNEQFF
TGTGCCAGCAGCTCTCAGGAAGGGGTCAATGAGCAGTTCTTC
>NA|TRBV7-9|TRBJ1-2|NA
CASSSLDSWNYGYTF
TGTGCCAGCAGCTCCCTGGACAGTTGGAACTATGGCTACACCTTC
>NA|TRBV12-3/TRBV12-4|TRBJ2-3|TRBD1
CASSGRDSSTDTQYF
TGTGCCAGCAGTGGCCGGGACAGTAGCACAGATACGCAGTATTTT